These 21 T cell receptor beta chains came from one sample sequenced in a study of yellow fever vaccine responses in identical twins. Using its own MiXCR run on the RT-PCR reads, TCRdb lists one record per CDR3 protein. Of some 23,000 distinct CDR3 sequences in the sample, around four fifths were seen once. Sample: T cells from blood (PBMCs), unsorted or a sorted subset (not recorded which), taken before or after yellow fever vaccination (not recorded which). The receptors originated from a woman aged 18-29 years who received the yellow fever vaccine.

The chain joins TRBV18 to TRBJ2-1, with TRBD2 identical over 9 bases. The CDR3 is 15 amino acids. The germline gives CDR1 KGHSH, CDR2 LQKENI. J was trimmed by 10 bases and V by 1 base; bases with no gene match: 8. In DNA, the CDR3 is TGTGCCAGCTCACCACTAGCGGGAGTTTATTTGGAGCAGTTCTTC. This translates into CASSPLAGVYLEQFF.

V gene TRBV28 combines with J gene TRBJ2-3; TRBD2 matches at 8 bases. With V trimmed by 5 bases and J by 3 bases, 7 bases remained unmatched. CDR1 MDHEN and CDR2 SYDVKM come from the germline V gene. This CDR3 has 15 residues. In DNA, the CDR3 is TGTGCCAGCAGTCCCGGGAGGGCAGGAACAGATACGCAGTATTTT. It codes for CASSPGRAGTDTQYF.

The rearrangement links TRBV2 to TRBJ2-7; the D is unclear. Between the trimmed V and J ends, which lost 7 bases and 3 bases, there was a span of 16 bases. Germline CDR1 and CDR2: SNHLY and FYNNEI. The CDR3 sequence is 14 residues long. This CDR3 is CASTLAASNYEQYF. The CDR3 DNA is TGTGCCAGCACATTGGCGGCCTCCAACTACGAGCAGTACTTC.

This clonotype is a singleton in its sample. The rearrangement joins TRBV15 to TRBJ2-5, with D hard to call. Germline V lookup: CDR1 LNHNV, CDR2 YYDKDF (reference sequence). The CDR3 is 13 residues long. With 6 bases removed from V and 1 base from J, the gap between germline ends came to 9 bases. CDR3 sequence (DNA): TGTGCCACCAGGGGAACTCTCCAAGAGACCCAGTACTTC. Protein: CATRGTLQETQYF.

This clonotype appeared a few times. The chain joins TRBV4-1 to TRBJ2-1; 9 bases line up with TRBD1. CDR3 length: 15 residues. After removal of 4 bases from V and 8 bases from J, the junction contained 9 bases not matched to a gene. Germline V gene sequence: CDR1 MGHRA, CDR2 YSYEKL. CDR3 protein: CASSLRDRVPDEQFF. The DNA for the CDR3 is TGCGCCAGCAGCCTCCGGGACAGGGTCCCCGATGAGCAGTTCTTC.

J is TRBJ1-5 and V is TRBV11-3; D gene ambiguous. V was cut by 1 base and J by 9 bases, with 10 bases left in between. From germline, CDR1 is SGHNT and CDR2 YENEEA. The CDR3 runs 13 residues. CDR3 DNA: TGTGCCAGCAGCTTAGTTGGTTGGTCGCCCCAGCATTTT. Translating gives CASSLVGWSPQHF.

This clonotype was detected a few times. This chain uses TRBV2 with TRBJ2-1; weak D call: TRBD2 (6 bases). Germline values: CDR1 SNHLY, CDR2 FYNNEI. The CDR3 totals 14 residues. Between the trimmed V and J ends, which lost 1 base and 7 bases, there was a span of 11 bases. DNA for the CDR3: TGTGCCAGCAGTGAAGGCGGGGCCTGGAATGAGCAGTTCTTC. Amino acids: CASSEGGAWNEQFF.

This clonotype was observed once. The J gene is TRBJ1-5, the V gene TRBV6-1, with D possibly matching TRBD1 (5 bases). Germline assignment: CDR1 MNHNS and CDR2 SASEGT. The CDR3 totals 14 residues. V shed 6 bases and J shed 0 bases, with 9 bases lying between them. The CDR3 DNA is TGTGCCAGCAGGACAGAACATAGCAATCAGCCCCAGCATTTT. Translated, it gives CASRTEHSNQPQHF.

This clonotype was detected only once. This likely comes from a read error, as the CDR3 has no conserved phenylalanine or tryptophan at its end. The chain links TRBV18 to TRBJ2-3; D uncertain. Per germline, CDR1 KGHSH and CDR2 LQKENI. There are 13 residues in the CDR3. With 3 bases removed from V and 3 bases from J, the gap between germline ends came to 7 bases. In nucleotides, the CDR3 is TGTGCCAGCTCACCGAGCTGTACAGATACGCAGTATCTT. Translating it yields CASSPSCTDTQYL.

The chain links TRBV7-2 to TRBJ1-1; TRBD1 matches at 8 bases. J gave up 6 bases and V 4 bases, and 4 bases lay outside the gene matches. The germline gives CDR1 SGHTA, CDR2 FQGNSA. The CDR3 sequence is 13 residues long. The CDR3 nucleotides are TGTGCCAGCAGCTACACAGGGGGGTCTGAAGCTTTCTTT. Its protein is CASSYTGGSEAFF.

The chain recombines TRBV18 with TRBJ2-1; no clear D gene. The CDR3 contains 13 residues. Trimming cost V 4 bases and J 9 bases, with 13 bases left between them. Germline V lookup: CDR1 KGHSH, CDR2 LQKENI. The CDR3 nucleotides read TGTGCCAGCTCACAGGGTTTTCGATTTGAGCAGTTCTTC. This gives the protein CASSQGFRFEQFF.

The rearrangement links TRBV18 to TRBJ2-7, with 12 positions matching TRBD1. V gave up 3 bases and J gave up 7 bases; unmatched junction bases: 4. CDR1 is KGHSH, CDR2 LQKENI, per germline. This CDR3 is built from 14 residues. In DNA form, the CDR3 reads TGTGCCAGCTCACCGGGACAGGGGGCAGGTGAGCAGTACTTC. Amino acids: CASSPGQGAGEQYF.

The table lists this clonotype with a few counts. The chain carries TRBV4-2 and TRBJ1-1; possible D gene TRBD1, 6 bases. Trimming removed 4 bases from V and 1 base from J, with 10 bases in between. Per germline, CDR1 LGHNA and CDR2 YNFKEQ. This CDR3 comprises 14 residues. The chain's CDR3 is CASSPRGENTEAFF. In nucleotides, the CDR3 is TGTGCCAGCAGCCCGAGGGGGGAGAACACTGAAGCTTTCTTT.

This chain links TRBV10-3 with TRBJ1-6, with 8 bases identical to TRBD1. The V and J ends lost 0 bases and 4 bases, in that order; junction bases with no gene match: 8. The CDR3 extends over 18 amino acids. In germline, CDR1 is ENHRY, CDR2 SYGVKD. DNA for the CDR3: TGTGCCATCAGTGAGTCCGGAGACAGGGGTGGATATAATTCACCCCTCCACTTT. Its protein product is CAISESGDRGGYNSPLHF.

The chain links TRBV18 to TRBJ1-4, with 12 bases that match TRBD1. J gave up 8 bases and V 2 bases, and 6 bases lay outside the gene matches. The germline V gene encodes CDR1 KGHSH and CDR2 LQKENI. This CDR3 region has 16 residues. In DNA, the CDR3 is TGTGCCAGCTCACCAGTCACCGGGACAGGGGGCGAAAAACTGTTTTTT. Translating it yields CASSPVTGTGGEKLFF.

The J gene is TRBJ2-3, the V gene TRBV11-2; a possible D gene is TRBD2 (5 bases). With 2 bases removed from V and 2 bases from J, the gap between germline ends came to 11 bases. The CDR3 is 15 residues long. Germline values: CDR1 SGHAT, CDR2 FQNNGV. DNA for the CDR3: TGTGCCAGCAGCTTATCTGGACTCCCCACAGATACGCAGTATTTT. Translating gives CASSLSGLPTDTQYF.

This chain uses TRBV13 with TRBJ1-5; D is uncertain. V lost 6 bases, J lost 0 bases, and 18 bases lay in between. CDR3 length: 17 residues. CDR1 is PRHDT and CDR2 is FYEKMQ in the germline V gene (reference sequence). The CDR3 DNA follows: TGTGCCAGCAGAAACGGCAGGCCGACGTATAGCAATCAGCCCCAGCATTTT. It specifies CASRNGRPTYSNQPQHF.

V usage is TRBV11-3 and J usage is TRBJ2-4; TRBD2 might be the D (6 bases). V gave up 2 bases and J gave up 7 bases, with 6 bases separating them. The germline gives CDR1 SGHNT, CDR2 YENEEA. The CDR3 spans 12 residues. The CDR3 sequence: CASSLTSNIQYF. The DNA for the CDR3 is TGTGCCAGCAGCTTAACTAGCAACATTCAGTACTTC. Supplemented by reference TRBV11-3 and TRBJ2-4, the full variable domain reads EAGVVQSPRYKIIEKKQPVAFWCNPISGHNTLYWYLQNLGQGPELLIRYENEEAVDDSQLPKDRFSAERLKGVDSTLKIQPAELGDSAVYLCASSLTSNIQYFGAGTRLSVL.

The table lists this clonotype with a count of one. The chain combines TRBV7-9 with TRBJ2-2, with 10 bases that match TRBD2. The length of the CDR3 is 18 residues. With 4 bases clipped from V and 5 bases from J, the junction kept 13 bases outside the gene matches. CDR1 is SEHNR and CDR2 is FQNEAQ in the germline V gene (reference sequence). CDR3 DNA sequence: TGTGCCAGCAGCTCCAACCAAGCTAGCGGGAGATGGACCGGGGAGCTGTTTTTT. This codes for CASSSNQASGRWTGELFF.

J is TRBJ2-5 and V is TRBV29-1; tentative D call: TRBD2 (6 bases). This CDR3 comprises 13 residues. The V end lost 3 bases, the J end lost 4 bases, and 12 bases lay between the germline ends. Germline-derived CDR1 and CDR2 are SQVTM and ANQGSEA. CDR3 amino acids: CSVDSGTRETQYF. In DNA form, the CDR3 reads TGCAGCGTTGATAGCGGTACAAGAGAGACCCAGTACTTC.

The table lists this clonotype with a count of one. The rearrangement uses TRBV4-1 and TRBJ2-3, with D unresolved. In germline, CDR1 is MGHRA, CDR2 YSYEKL. V shed 0 bases and J shed 0 bases, with 7 bases lying between them. The CDR3 totals 15 residues. CDR3 region: CASSQERISTDTQYF. In nucleotides, the CDR3 is TGCGCCAGCAGCCAAGAAAGGATTAGCACAGATACGCAGTATTTT.